This T cell receptor beta chain was sequenced for a study of radiotherapy plus CTLA-4 blockade in lung cancer. Across the whole study: With approximately 30% of patients having disease control, objective responses were seen in roughly 19%. General study findings and limits: The authors reported that early blood T cell clone dynamics, with interferon-beta, best predicted response. In blood, tumor-derived TCR clones expanded after radiotherapy plus ipilimumab.

CTLA-4 blockade with ipilimumab, together with focal radiation, was given to patients with chemo-refractory metastatic non-small-cell lung cancer. As to this clone: What it recognizes is unknown.

Germline lookup yields CDR1 MRHNA and CDR2 SNTAGT. The CDR3 sequence is 13 residues long. Trimming cost V 6 bases and J 6 bases; bases outside gene matches: 4. Sequencing was performed with immunoSEQ multiplex PCR; in TCRdb, only in-frame clones are kept and a portion is missing. The data contain tens of thousands of clones, 77% of them singletons. The sequenced sample was peripheral blood, obtained from a patient treated with radiotherapy plus ipilimumab. The sequence was obtained from a human donor with non-small cell lung cancer that progressed on radiotherapy plus ipilimumab. J is TRBJ1-2 and V is TRBV6-4; 10 positions agree with TRBD1. The CDR3 sequence: CASRAGTGDGYTF. CDR3 sequence (DNA): TGTGCCAGCAGGGCCGGGACAGGGGATGGCTACACCTTC.